These 26 T cell receptor beta chains share one sample of origin, sequenced in a study of blood T cell repertoires in COVID-19. The repertoire was sequenced with immunoSEQ multiplex PCR; TCRdb's copy has only in-frame clones and lacks some. The sample comprises roughly 410,000 clones, about 90% of which are singletons, and 1% to 1.5% rests with the top ten. Sequencing was performed on peripheral blood. The source is a man in his forties with acute or convalescent COVID-19.

The rearrangement joins TRBV28 to TRBJ2-7; 7 positions agree with TRBD1. The CDR3 loop spans 15 amino acids. V shed 5 bases, J shed 4 bases, and the junction held 11 bases outside the gene matches. Germline V gene lookup returns CDR1 MDHEN and CDR2 SYDVKM. CDR3 region: CASSVRQGTGYEQYF. CDR3 DNA sequence: TGTGCCAGCAGTGTTCGACAGGGCACGGGATACGAGCAGTACTTC.

The rearrangement joins TRBV3-1 (or the pseudogene TRBV3-2) to TRBJ1-1; D call uncertain. V lost 1 base to trimming and J lost 6 bases, with 12 bases between them. There are 14 residues in the CDR3. Germline CDR1 is LGHDT and CDR2 is YNNKEL (reference sequence). The CDR3, as DNA: TGTGCCAGCAGCCAAGGGAGGTCAGTTCCTGAAGCTTTCTTT. Translating gives CASSQGRSVPEAFF.

This clone appeared once. V gene TRBV27 combines with J gene TRBJ1-1; tentative D call: TRBD1 (6 bases). The V gene's germline CDR1 is MNHEY and CDR2 SMNVEV (reference sequence). The CDR3 length is 14 residues. V shed 1 base and J shed 4 bases, with 10 bases lying between them. In DNA form, the CDR3 reads TGTGCCAGCAGTTTATTTGCAGGGGTCACTGAAGCTTTCTTT. Its translation is CASSLFAGVTEAFF.

This chain uses TRBV6-5 with TRBJ2-1, with 8 bases aligning to TRBD2. J lost 7 bases, V lost 7 bases, and 9 bases had no gene match. Germline CDR1 reads MNHEY; CDR2 reads SVGAGI. This CDR3 has 14 residues. As DNA, the CDR3 is TGTGCCAGCACTCCAGCGGGAGTCGGGAATGAGCAGTTCTTC. It translates to CASTPAGVGNEQFF.

The rearrangement uses TRBV5-1 and TRBJ2-5; D possibly corresponds to TRBD1 (5 bases). CDR3 length equals 14 residues. Trimming took off 5 bases at V and 5 bases at J, with 16 bases between the two ends. Looked up from germline, CDR1 is SGHRS and CDR2 is YFSETQ. The DNA for the CDR3 is TGCGCCAGCAGTCCACTTGGGGCAGGCGAGACCCAGTACTTC. It is translated as CASSPLGAGETQYF.

The sample holds one count of this clone. The chain uses TRBV30 and TRBJ2-5; 7 bases are shared with TRBD1. The length of the CDR3 is 15 residues. CDR1 GTSNPN and CDR2 SVGIG come from the germline V gene (reference sequence). With V trimmed by 2 bases and J by 5 bases, 11 bases remained unmatched. The CDR3 region is CAWSSWQGVWETQYF. CDR3 DNA sequence: TGTGCCTGGAGTTCGTGGCAGGGGGTATGGGAGACCCAGTACTTC. The full variable domain, in which reference TRBV30 and TRBJ2-5 provide the parts outside the CDR3, is SQTIHQWPATLVQPVGSPLSLECTVEGTSNPNLYWYRQAAGRGLQLLFYSVGIGQISSEVPQNLSASRPQDRQFILSSKKLLLSDSGFYLCAWSSWQGVWETQYFGPGTRLLVL.

This clone was counted once. V gene TRBV15 combines with J gene TRBJ1-5; D gene uncertain. Germline V lookup: CDR1 LNHNV, CDR2 YYDKDF (reference sequence). Trimming pared 0 bases from V and 2 bases from J, leaving 8 bases between. The CDR3 is 15 amino acids. This CDR3 is CATSRDLQGNQPQHF. As DNA, the CDR3 is TGTGCCACCAGCAGAGATCTCCAGGGCAATCAGCCCCAGCATTTT.

V and J are TRBV9 and TRBJ1-4; perhaps TRBD1 as D (6 bases). This CDR3 is built from 14 residues. V lost 3 bases and J 4 bases, leaving 10 bases between the germline ends. CDR1 SGDLS and CDR2 YYNGEE come from the germline V gene. The CDR3 loop is CASSAGQLNEKLFF. The CDR3 nucleotides are TGTGCCAGCAGCGCCGGACAGCTTAATGAAAAACTGTTTTTT.

J is TRBJ2-1 and V is TRBV20-1; 11 nucleotides agree with TRBD2. Losses at the gene ends were 3 bases for V and 3 bases for J; bases not matched to a gene: 1. Germline V gene sequence: CDR1 DFQATT, CDR2 SNEGSKA (reference sequence). The CDR3 is 14 residues long. CDR3 amino acids: CSASSGRGYNEQFF. The CDR3, as DNA: TGCAGTGCTAGTAGCGGGAGGGGCTACAATGAGCAGTTCTTC.

V gene TRBV24-1 combines with J gene TRBJ2-1; 14 positions agree with TRBD2. The V segment lost 4 bases and the J segment 0 bases; nucleotides outside the gene matches: 10. Germline-derived CDR1 and CDR2 are KGHDR and SFDVKD. The CDR3 sequence is 20 residues long. CDR3 in amino acids: CATSDPPGTSGGSSYNEQFF. CDR3 nucleotides: TGTGCCACCAGTGACCCGCCCGGGACTAGCGGGGGAAGCTCCTACAATGAGCAGTTCTTC.

The rearrangement uses TRBV7-2 and TRBJ1-1, with D unresolved. The CDR3 is made up of 15 amino acids. Germline V CDR1 and CDR2: SGHTA, FQGNSA. Trimming stripped 1 base from V and 1 base from J, with 10 bases between. CDR3 DNA: TGTGCCAGCAGCTTAGAGGCCGGAGGGAACACTGAAGCTTTCTTT. This sequence encodes CASSLEAGGNTEAFF.

The chain is built from TRBV28 and TRBJ1-1; 8 nucleotides line up with TRBD1. V shed 3 bases, J shed 4 bases, and the junction held 4 bases outside the gene matches. This CDR3 has 14 residues. Germline CDR1 is MDHEN and CDR2 is SYDVKM. For the CDR3, the DNA is TGTGCCAGCAGTTTTGGACAGGGAGGCACTGAAGCTTTCTTT. Its translation is CASSFGQGGTEAFF.

The J gene is TRBJ1-5, the V gene TRBV7-2, with 9 bases fitting TRBD1. CDR3 length: 16 residues. Germline V CDR1 and CDR2: SGHTA, FQGNSA. The trim removed 1 base at V and 1 base at J, leaving 2 bases unmatched. The CDR3 is CASSLVGTGSNQPQHF. CDR3 nucleotides: TGTGCCAGCAGCTTAGTAGGGACAGGGAGCAATCAGCCCCAGCATTTT.

This chain connects TRBV2 to TRBJ2-5; D is undetermined. Germline V gene lookup returns CDR1 SNHLY and CDR2 FYNNEI. This CDR3 is 12 amino acids long. V shed 5 bases and J shed 2 bases, with 6 bases lying between them. CDR3 in amino acids: CASSILQETQYF. The CDR3 region has the DNA TGTGCCAGCAGTATACTACAAGAGACCCAGTACTTC.

The chain uses TRBV30 and TRBJ1-5; no firm D call. Trimming removed 2 bases from V and 4 bases from J, with 9 bases in between. The CDR3 is 13 amino acids. The germline V gene has CDR1 GTSNPN and CDR2 SVGIG (reference sequence). The CDR3 here is CAWSLGGNQPQHF. The CDR3 DNA reads as TGTGCCTGGAGTTTGGGAGGGAATCAGCCCCAGCATTTT.

This CDR3 is CASSYKSGTGGVNGELFF. DNA of the CDR3: TGTGCCAGCAGTTACAAGTCGGGGACAGGGGGCGTCAACGGGGAGCTGTTTTTT. The rearrangement uses TRBV2 and TRBJ2-2; 12 nucleotides align to TRBD1. Germline assignment: CDR1 SNHLY and CDR2 FYNNEI. J lost 7 bases, V lost 5 bases, and 14 bases had no gene match. CDR3 length: 18 residues.

Points on this clone: Different DNA sequences within this sample yield the same CDR3. The J gene is TRBJ1-1, the V gene TRBV28; perhaps TRBD1 as D (5 bases). Germline V gene data show CDR1 as MDHEN and CDR2 as SYDVKM. This CDR3 has 13 amino acids. V was clipped by 5 bases and J by 1 base, with 8 bases between them. The CDR3 spells CASSDRQNTEAFF. CDR3 sequence (DNA): TGTGCCAGCAGTGACAGACAGAACACTGAAGCTTTCTTT.

This clone showed up just a few times. This rearrangement joins TRBV30 to TRBJ1-5; 10 bases fit TRBD1. J was trimmed by 5 bases and V by 1 base; bases with no gene match: 5. CDR3 length: 15 residues. The germline gives CDR1 GTSNPN, CDR2 SVGIG (reference sequence). CDR3 coding DNA: TGTGCCTGGAGTGGAGGACAGGGGGGACATCAGCCCCAGCATTTT. Translation gives CAWSGGQGGHQPQHF.

Written as DNA, the CDR3 is TGTGCCAGCAACTCTGACAGGGAGCAGTTCTTC. Translating it yields CASNSDREQFF. The rearrangement uses TRBV5-4 and TRBJ2-1; possibly TRBD1 for D (6 bases). CDR3 size: 11 residues. CDR1 and CDR2 (germline): SGHNT, YYREEE (reference sequence). Trimming removed 6 bases from V and 10 bases from J, with 11 bases in between.

This chain connects TRBV6-5 to TRBJ1-3; tentatively, D is TRBD1 (6 bases). Trimming shortened V by 6 bases and J by 0 bases, and 9 bases separated the two germline ends. This CDR3 contains 14 residues. The V gene's germline CDR1 is MNHEY and CDR2 SVGAGI. CDR3 protein: CASRTGLSGNTIYF. The CDR3 nucleotides are TGTGCCAGCAGGACAGGACTCTCTGGAAACACCATATATTTT.

This chain uses TRBV19 with TRBJ1-5; D not certain. Trimming took 5 bases from V and 4 from J, leaving 9 bases between them. This CDR3 contains 13 residues. CDR1 is LNHDA and CDR2 is SQIVND in the germline V gene (reference sequence). The CDR3 reads CASSGRGNQPQHF. The CDR3 coding sequence is TGTGCCAGTAGTGGGCGGGGAAATCAGCCCCAGCATTTT.

The J gene is TRBJ2-6, the V gene TRBV18, with D possibly matching TRBD1 (5 bases). Germline loops: CDR1 KGHSH, CDR2 LQKENI. This CDR3 spans 18 amino acids. Trimming left V 3 bases short and J 1 base short, with 16 bases between. The CDR3 protein is CASSPFARGDSGANVLTF. CDR3 in DNA: TGTGCCAGCTCACCCTTCGCTAGGGGCGATTCTGGGGCCAACGTCCTGACTTTC.

For the CDR3, the DNA is TGTGCCAGCAGCGCAGCGGTGGACGGGACAGCCTATGGCTACACCTTC. It is translated as CASSAAVDGTAYGYTF. The chain has TRBV7-2 and TRBJ1-2, with 7 positions matching TRBD1. The ends lost 5 bases at V and 4 bases at J; junction bases unmatched: 13. The CDR3 runs 16 residues. The germline V gene has CDR1 SGHTA and CDR2 FQGNSA.

The J gene is TRBJ1-1, the V gene TRBV7-6; 7 positions match TRBD1. The CDR3 contains 18 residues. The V gene's germline CDR1 is SGHVS and CDR2 FNYEAQ. V shed 5 bases, J shed 0 bases, and the junction held 15 bases outside the gene matches. CDR3 coding DNA: TGTGCCAGCAGCCAAGAAGGGACAGTGAGAACTATGAACACTGAAGCTTTCTTT. It yields the protein CASSQEGTVRTMNTEAFF.

The chain carries TRBV2 and TRBJ1-3; D unresolved. Germline V gene lookup returns CDR1 SNHLY and CDR2 FYNNEI. Trimming cost V 6 bases and J 4 bases, with 13 bases left between them. This CDR3 has 14 amino acids. This chain's CDR3 is CASRSPNSGNTIYF. CDR3 coding DNA: TGTGCCAGCAGATCGCCGAACTCCGGAAACACCATATATTTT. The full variable domain, rest sourced from reference TRBV2 and TRBJ1-3, is EPEVTQTPSHQVTQMGQEVILRCVPISNHLYFYWYRQILGQKVEFLVSFYNNEISEKSEIFDDQFSVERPDGSNFTLKIRSTKLEDSAMYFCASRSPNSGNTIYFGEGSWLTVV.

The chain uses TRBV5-4 and TRBJ2-5; 8 nucleotides agree with TRBD2. This CDR3 spans 15 amino acids. Germline trimming cut 4 bases from V and 5 bases from J; bases unmatched to any gene: 10. Germline CDR1 SGHNT, CDR2 YYREEE (reference sequence). The DNA of the CDR3 is TGTGCCAGCAGCCAAGCGCCGCGGGGGGAGGAGACCCAGTACTTC. Its protein product is CASSQAPRGEETQYF.